Listed below are T cell receptor beta chains from one sample, sequenced in a study of blood T cell repertoires in COVID-19. Assay: immunoSEQ multiplex PCR; the TCRdb copy retains only in-frame clones and omits some. The sample carries around 320,000 clones, approximately 89% recorded once. What was sequenced was PBMCs or T cells enriched from blood (not recorded which). Receptors originate from a woman between 50 and 59 years old who had been exposed to COVID-19. Each CDR3 is given with its conserved first and last residue. D genes are given only for firm matches. Size values are once, few and many counts, or a class for expanded clones, and some rows have none.

-,TRBV28,TRBJ1-6,-,TGTGCCAGCAGACTAACAGGGCCGGATTCACCCCTCCACTTT,CASRLTGPDSPLHF
-,TRBV6-1,TRBJ2-7,few,TGTGCCAGCAGTGAAGGTGCCAGCGCCTCCTACGAGCAGTACTTC,CASSEGASASYEQYF
-,TRBV19,TRBJ2-3,-,TGTGCCAGTCAGCCCCTTCCGGGGGGCACAGATACGCAGTATTTT,CASQPLPGGTDTQYF
TRBD2,TRBV7-9,TRBJ2-2,-,TGTGCCAGCAGCATTTTAGCGGGGGGTTTCACCGGGGAGCTGTTTTTT,CASSILAGGFTGELFF
-,TRBV5-4,TRBJ2-6,few,TGTGCCAGCAGCTTGGATTCTGTCTCTGGGGCCAACGTCCTGACTTTC,CASSLDSVSGANVLTF
-,TRBV19,TRBJ2-7,-,TGTGCCAGTAGTCAGGACTACGAGCAGTACTTC,CASSQDYEQYF
TRBD1,TRBV27,TRBJ1-2,-,TGTGCCAGCAGTCGCGGCCTCTCGGGACAGGGGAATCATGGCTACACCTTC,CASSRGLSGQGNHGYTF
-,TRBV27,TRBJ1-5,few,TGTGCCAGCAGTTTTCGCAGGGTGAATCAGCCCCAGCATTTT,CASSFRRVNQPQHF
TRBD1,TRBV28,TRBJ2-7,-,TGTGCCAGCAGTTCCGGACAGGGGGGCCCCTACGAGCAGTACTTC,CASSSGQGGPYEQYF
-,TRBV3-1/TRBV3-2,TRBJ1-3,once,TGTGCCAGCACCGACAGCGGGTACCTAGCCCGCTCTGGAAACACCATATATTTT,CASTDSGYLARSGNTIYF